This T cell receptor (beta chain) derives from a study of blood T cells in healthy people across ages. General observations from the study: Roughly linear declines in TCR beta diversity per million T cells occurred with age. Bulk PBMC profiling left naive and antigen-experienced comparisons inconclusive.

At least 5.5 micrograms of total RNA were extracted per sample. Trimming at V came to 10 bases and at J to 0 bases, leaving 5 bases not matched to a gene. Germline lookup yields CDR1 MNHEY and CDR2 SVGAGI. CDR3 length equals 13 residues. A J-beta primer mix and a sample-barcoded 5' primer were used in a second PCR of about 6 to 12 cycles. A template-switch adaptor that had 12 random nucleotides put a tag on each cDNA molecule. One entry per CDR3 protein results from TCRdb running MiXCR on the 5' RACE reads. The sample has approximately 1.5 million distinct CDR3 sequences, 30% to 35% seen once. This clonotype was picked up a small number of times. Its antigen remains unidentified.

Sequenced: blood. The chain employs TRBV6-5 and TRBJ2-7; 8 nucleotides line up with TRBD2. The sequence was obtained from a woman aged 30 to 39 in good health. The CDR3 nucleotides read TGTGCCACCCGGGGGGGGCACTCCTACGAGCAGTACTTC. It translates to CATRGGHSYEQYF.